These T cell receptor beta chains were read from a single sample in a study of blood T cell repertoires in COVID-19. Generated by immunoSEQ multiplex PCR, the TCRdb table keeps only in-frame clones and is missing some. Here the sample spans around 76,000 clones, 91% being singletons. Input material: peripheral blood. The source is a human donor in a cohort sampled during active COVID-19. Each CDR3 is given with its conserved first and last residue. The D gene is left open where the match is weak. Clone size, where shown, is once, few, many, or a class for clones that have expanded.

CDR3 length,clone size,D gene,J gene,V gene,CDR3 DNA,CDR3 protein
14,NA,TRBD1,TRBJ2-7,TRBV5-1,TGCGCCAGCAGCTCCGGGACAGCTCCCTACGAGCAGTACTTC,CASSSGTAPYEQYF
15,once,TRBD1,TRBJ1-5,TRBV6-5,TGTGCCAGCAGACCGACAGGGGGTGGCAATCAGCCCCAGCATTTT,CASRPTGGGNQPQHF
15,NA,NA,TRBJ1-6,TRBV19,TGTGCCAGTAGTATAGGTTCCAGGGGCAATTCACCCCTCCACTTT,CASSIGSRGNSPLHF
14,NA,NA,TRBJ2-2,TRBV10-3,TGTGCCATCGGGGGGACAGCTAACACCGGGGAGCTGTTTTTT,CAIGGTANTGELFF
15,NA,TRBD1,TRBJ2-1,TRBV4-1,TGCGCCAGCAGCCAGAGGACAGGGGCCGGGAATGAGCAGTTCTTC,CASSQRTGAGNEQFF
14,NA,TRBD1,TRBJ1-6,TRBV7-9,TGTGCCAGCAGCTCCGGACAGGCTAATTCACCCCTCCACTTT,CASSSGQANSPLHF
17,once,TRBD2,TRBJ2-3,TRBV5-1,TGCGCCAGCAGCGCCGCGACTAGCGGGGACAGCACAGATACGCAGTATTTT,CASSAATSGDSTDTQYF
17,NA,NA,TRBJ2-6,TRBV10-3,TGTGCCAGCACTGGGGCAGGGGCTAACTCTGGGGCCAACGTCCTGACTTTC,CASTGAGANSGANVLTF
15,NA,TRBD1,TRBJ1-4,TRBV6-1,TGTGCCAGCAGTGAACAGGGGGGACTTAATGAAAAACTGTTTTTT,CASSEQGGLNEKLFF
15,NA,TRBD1,TRBJ2-3,TRBV7-6,TGTGCCAGCAGCTTAGGACAGGGAAGCACAGATACGCAGTATTTT,CASSLGQGSTDTQYF
14,NA,NA,TRBJ1-1,TRBV3-1/TRBV3-2,TGTGCCAGCAGCCCCAGACAGATGAACACTGAAGCTTTCTTT,CASSPRQMNTEAFF
14,NA,NA,TRBJ1-2,TRBV2,TGTGCCAGCAGCTCGGAGGGGAGGGTCTATGGCTACACCTTC,CASSSEGRVYGYTF
15,NA,NA,TRBJ2-3,TRBV7-2,TGTGCCAGCAGCCTGGCCGGGACTTCCACAGATACGCAGTATTTT,CASSLAGTSTDTQYF
17,NA,TRBD2,TRBJ2-3,TRBV7-6,TGTGCCAGCAGCCCATTCATACTAGCGACTGGGGCAGATACGCAGTATTTT,CASSPFILATGADTQYF
14,NA,NA,TRBJ1-5,TRBV7-2,TGTGCCAGCAGCTTACCGGGTAGCAATCAGCCCCAGCATTTT,CASSLPGSNQPQHF
12,NA,NA,TRBJ2-3,TRBV19,TGTGCCAGTAGCCAGCCAGGGCATACGCAGTATTTT,CASSQPGHTQYF
15,once,TRBD2,TRBJ2-5,TRBV15,TGTGCCACCAGCAGCCGACTAGCGGGGAGGGAGACCCAGTACTTC,CATSSRLAGRETQYF
17,NA,TRBD1,TRBJ2-7,TRBV4-2,TGTGCCAGCAGCCCCACGGGACAGGGGCCAAGAACCTACGAGCAGTACTTC,CASSPTGQGPRTYEQYF
15,NA,NA,TRBJ2-1,TRBV10-1,TGCGCCAGCAGTGAACGGGGGGCTTCCTACAATGAGCAGTTCTTC,CASSERGASYNEQFF
13,NA,NA,TRBJ2-7,TRBV6-2/TRBV6-3,TGTGCCAGCAGTTACGTAGAATCCTACGAGCAGTACTTC,CASSYVESYEQYF
15,NA,TRBD2,TRBJ2-5,TRBV7-2,TGTGCCAGCAGCTTAAGCGGGGGGGCTGGGGAGACCCAGTACTTC,CASSLSGGAGETQYF
14,NA,NA,TRBJ1-5,TRBV7-9,TGTGCCAGCAGCCCGGTAATCGGCAATCAGCCCCAGCATTTT,CASSPVIGNQPQHF
14,once,NA,TRBJ2-5,TRBV27,TGTGCCAGCAGTTCCCCTCACGGGCAAGAGACCCAGTACTTC,CASSSPHGQETQYF
15,NA,NA,TRBJ1-5,TRBV25-1,TGTGCCAGCAGTGAATGGGGGTGGGGAGGTCAGCCCCAGCATTTT,CASSEWGWGGQPQHF
16,NA,TRBD2,TRBJ2-1,TRBV7-2,TGTGCCAGCAGCTTAGTAAAGCGGGGGGGCCGCAATGAGCAGTTCTTC,CASSLVKRGGRNEQFF
13,many,NA,TRBJ2-1,TRBV11-1,TGTGCCAGCAGCTTATGGCAGATGAATGAGCAGTTCTTC,CASSLWQMNEQFF
16,NA,TRBD2,TRBJ2-7,TRBV5-4,TGTGCCAGCAGCTTGGCCCGTGGTAGCGGGGGCAACGAGCAGTACTTC,CASSLARGSGGNEQYF
17,NA,TRBD2,TRBJ2-3,TRBV3-1/TRBV3-2,TGTGCCAGCAGCCCCCAGGAGCGGGGGGGCCCCACAGATACGCAGTATTTT,CASSPQERGGPTDTQYF
17,NA,NA,TRBJ2-1,TRBV7-2,TGTGCCAGCAGCTTTAACGGAGATGGGGGACAATACAATGAGCAGTTCTTC,CASSFNGDGGQYNEQFF
15,NA,TRBD1,TRBJ1-1,TRBV11-1,TGTGCCAGCAGCCGGGACAGGGTTGCGAACACTGAAGCTTTCTTT,CASSRDRVANTEAFF
13,NA,TRBD2,TRBJ2-7,TRBV11-3,TGTGCCAGCAGCCGGGGGGGGGCCCACGAGCAGTACTTC,CASSRGGAHEQYF
13,NA,NA,TRBJ2-7,TRBV5-4,TGTGCCAGCAGCGGGAGGATGTCCTACGAGCAGTACTTC,CASSGRMSYEQYF
15,NA,TRBD1,TRBJ1-5,TRBV4-1,TGCGCCAGCAGCCAAGATCAGGGGGGCGGGCAGCCCCAGCATTTT,CASSQDQGGGQPQHF
13,NA,NA,TRBJ1-2,TRBV6-5,TGTGCCAGCAGTCCGCGGGGGAACTATGGCTACACCTTC,CASSPRGNYGYTF
15,NA,TRBD2,TRBJ2-5,TRBV5-4,TGTGCCAGCAGCTTGGACCCGGGGGGGCAAGAGACCCAGTACTTC,CASSLDPGGQETQYF
17,NA,TRBD2,TRBJ2-3,TRBV7-6,TGTGCCAGCAGCTTAGTCAGCGGGGTGTCTAGCACAGATACGCAGTATTTT,CASSLVSGVSSTDTQYF